This T cell receptor (beta chain) was obtained from a study of T cells in Graves' hyperthyroidism and ophthalmopathy. The TCR beta CDR3 regions underwent amplification using RNA transcripts as the source. HTBI primers were the set used in a first-round RT-PCR of the TCR CDR3. In TCRdb, the multiplex PCR reads were re-called with MiXCR into one record per CDR3 protein. Among roughly 720,000 distinct CDR3 sequences, around 16% were seen once, and the ten largest hold 15% to 17%. V lost 8 bases to trimming and J lost 5 bases, with 12 bases between them. The germline gives CDR1 WSHSY, CDR2 SAAADI. The CDR3 spans 12 residues.

The sequencing input was blood. This sequence was found in a man in his fifties with Graves' hyperthyroidism. The V gene is TRBV10-2, the J gene TRBJ2-5; possibly TRBD2 for D (7 bases). The CDR3 region is CASGAGAETQYF. CDR3 nucleotides: TGCGCCAGCGGTGCGGGGGCGGAGACCCAGTACTTC.